The sample holds one count of the clone carrying this T cell receptor (beta chain). A read error may be the cause here, since a much bigger clone is one base away. Each CDR3 protein gets one entry after TCRdb re-called the 5' RACE reads with MiXCR. The top ten clones hold roughly 2.3% of a sample with almost 70,000 distinct CDR3 sequences, around 6.2% of them seen once. These data come from a study of T cells after yellow fever vaccination. Trimming removed 5 bases at V and 13 bases at J, with 23 bases between. Looked up from germline, CDR1 is SGHTA and CDR2 is FQGNSA. The CDR3 extends over 14 amino acids.

Sequencing used CD4+ T cells sorted from PBMCs, obtained around 15 days after the first yellow fever vaccination. This TCR derives from a man in his late teens or twenties who received the YFV17D yellow fever vaccine. This rearrangement joins TRBV7-2 to TRBJ1-1; D is unclear. The CDR3 protein is CASSPRIGSHPLFF. The CDR3 nucleotides are TGTGCCAGCAGCCCCAGGATCGGGTCCCACCCCCTTTTCTTT.